This T cell receptor (beta chain) was identified during a study of blood T cell repertoires in COVID-19. Across the study: PBMCs, B-cell-depleted T cells, or T cells were the source of the cDNA or gDNA that made up the material.

This CDR3 contains 15 residues. Germline V gene data show CDR1 as SGHTS and CDR2 as YDEGEE. Trimming stripped 1 base from V and 6 bases from J, with 17 bases between. Participants were placed into cohorts based on the clinical history they reported. Only in-frame clones appear in the TCRdb table, and some are missing; sequencing was by immunoSEQ multiplex PCR. The table includes hundreds of thousands of clones, about 88% detected once. This receptor was taken from a middle-aged woman who had recovered from COVID-19. Sequenced material: PBMCs or T cells enriched from blood (not recorded which). The chain combines TRBV5-8 with TRBJ2-7; maybe TRBD1 (5 bases). DNA of the CDR3: TGTGCCAGCAGCTTGATCAGGGTAAGCCGTCGCGAGCAGTACTTC. The encoded protein is CASSLIRVSRREQYF.